In this sample, the clone carrying this TCR beta chain turned up once. Produced via immunoSEQ multiplex PCR; TCRdb's table is partial and in-frame only. The top ten clones hold around 7.7% of a sample with 83,000 or so clones, 83% of them seen once. These data are taken from a study of PD-L1 blockade in urothelial cancer. With V trimmed by 5 bases and J by 6 bases, 7 bases remained unmatched. Germline values: CDR1 SGHTA, CDR2 FQGNSA. This CDR3 has 15 residues. Time point given: peripheral blood 6 weeks after treatment start. This clonotype was obtained from a man between 65 and 85 years old with urothelial cancer. Specimen: PBMCs, collected around atezolizumab (anti-PD-L1) treatment. The chain couples TRBV7-2 to TRBJ2-7; 13 bases fit TRBD2. The CDR3 DNA sequence: TGTGCCAGCAGCCTAGGACTAGCGGGAGCTTCCGAGCAGTACTTC. Translated: CASSLGLAGASEQYF.